This T cell receptor beta chain is drawn from a study of blood T cell repertoires in COVID-19. TCRdb's table, derived via immunoSEQ multiplex PCR, lists solely in-frame clones and lacks some. This table has 130,000 or so clones, around nine tenths appearing once. This clone showed up just once. The sample comprised peripheral blood. The sequence was obtained from a human donor in a cohort sampled during active COVID-19.

The CDR3 sequence: CASSFGLSTDTQYF. CDR3 sequence (DNA): TGTGCCAGCAGCTTCGGACTGAGCACAGATACGCAGTATTTT. J is TRBJ2-3 and V is TRBV7-2, with a tentative D call TRBD2 (5 bases). This CDR3 has 14 amino acids. Germline CDR1 SGHTA, CDR2 FQGNSA. Between the trimmed V and J ends, which lost 3 bases and 0 bases, there was a span of 7 bases.